These 29 T cell receptor beta chains were all obtained from the same sample, sequenced in a study of OX40 agonist ivuxolimab in advanced cancers. Produced via immunoSEQ multiplex PCR; TCRdb's table is partial and in-frame only. Among about 49,000 clones listed, roughly nine tenths were seen once. The sequencing used CD4+ or CD8+ T cells sorted from blood, collected in a trial of the OX40 agonist ivuxolimab. Receptors were obtained from an adult with an advanced solid tumor such as melanoma, head and neck, liver or kidney cancer.

The chain has TRBV7-2 and TRBJ2-7; 7 bases map to TRBD1. The V gene end was trimmed by 1 base and the J gene end by 5 bases; junction bases not matched to a gene: 8. The CDR3 spans 15 residues. The germline gives CDR1 SGHTA, CDR2 FQGNSA. The CDR3 loop is CASSLGTYRGDEQYF. CDR3 in DNA: TGTGCCAGCAGCTTAGGAACATACAGGGGCGACGAGCAGTACTTC.

The chain links TRBV19 to TRBJ1-4, with no clear D. V shed 7 bases and J shed 7 bases, with 10 bases lying between them. CDR1 and CDR2 (germline): LNHDA, SQIVND (reference sequence). This CDR3 contains 12 residues. CDR3 nucleotide sequence: TGTGCCAGTAAGGACGGGCTTGAAAAACTGTTTTTT. This encodes CASKDGLEKLFF. Complete variable domain (other parts from reference TRBV19 and TRBJ1-4): DGGITQSPKYLFRKEGQNVTLSCEQNLNHDAMYWYRQDPGQGLRLIYYSQIVNDFQKGDIAEGYSVSREKKESFPLTVTSAQKNPTAFYLCASKDGLEKLFFGSGTQLSVL.

The rearrangement links TRBV4-2 to TRBJ2-7, with TRBD2 matching over 7 bases. Germline CDR1 and CDR2: LGHNA and YNFKEQ. The CDR3 is made up of 17 amino acids. The V gene end was trimmed by 4 bases and the J gene end by 6 bases; junction bases not matched to a gene: 18. Here the CDR3 reads CASSLYIGDRGVPEQYF. The CDR3 bases are TGTGCCAGCAGCCTCTACATTGGGGACCGGGGGGTGCCCGAGCAGTACTTC.

The sample holds one count of this clone. J is TRBJ2-6 and V is TRBV5-4; 11 positions match TRBD2. V shed 4 bases and J 18 bases; nucleotides not matched to a gene: 15. This CDR3 has 15 residues. Germline loops: CDR1 SGHNT, CDR2 YYREEE (reference sequence). The CDR3 bases are TGTGCCAGCAGCCCCCAGGGGACTAGCGGCAATGCAAGGACTTTC. It translates to CASSPQGTSGNARTF.

V usage is TRBV28 and J usage is TRBJ2-6, with D possibly matching TRBD2 (7 bases). Trimming removed 7 bases at V and 5 bases at J, with 21 bases between. This CDR3 comprises 17 residues. Germline V gives CDR1 MDHEN, CDR2 SYDVKM. The CDR3 coding sequence is TGTGCCAGCATCCGCGGGGGCGCAGGGAACCGGGCCAACGTCCTGACTTTC. Protein sequence: CASIRGGAGNRANVLTF.

CDR3 in DNA: TGTGCCAGCAGCCCCGGCTACCCAACTAATGAAAAACTGTTTTTT. This encodes CASSPGYPTNEKLFF. This chain links TRBV6-4 with TRBJ1-4; D is uncertain. Germline CDR1 is MRHNA and CDR2 is SNTAGT. V dropped 6 bases and J dropped 0 bases, with 11 bases sitting between them. The CDR3 runs to 15 residues.

This rearrangement joins TRBV11-3 to TRBJ2-7; TRBD1 might be the D (5 bases). Germline V gene lookup returns CDR1 SGHNT and CDR2 YENEEA. CDR3 length: 14 amino acids. V lost 4 bases and J 3 bases, leaving 13 bases between the germline ends. DNA of the CDR3: TGTGCCAGCAGCTATCAGGGTTTCGGCTACGAGCAGTACTTC. Its translation is CASSYQGFGYEQYF. The variable domain in full, with the rest retrieved from reference TRBV11-3 and TRBJ2-7, is EAGVVQSPRYKIIEKKQPVAFWCNPISGHNTLYWYLQNLGQGPELLIRYENEEAVDDSQLPKDRFSAERLKGVDSTLKIQPAELGDSAVYLCASSYQGFGYEQYFGPGTRLTVT.

J is TRBJ1-1 and V is TRBV7-2; D unclear. The germline gives CDR1 SGHTA, CDR2 FQGNSA. The V end lost 4 bases, the J end lost 11 bases, and 17 bases lay between the germline ends. The CDR3 length is 13 residues. CDR3 region: CASSSTPSDWAFF. The CDR3 DNA reads as TGTGCCAGCAGCTCCACACCATCTGACTGGGCTTTCTTT.

The rearrangement uses TRBV4-3 and TRBJ2-2; tentatively, D is TRBD2 (5 bases). The V end was cut by 0 bases, the J end by 1 base, with 6 bases between. The CDR3 extends over 15 amino acids. The germline gives CDR1 LGHNA, CDR2 YSLEER. CDR3 residues: CASSQDRGNTGELFF. The CDR3 DNA reads as TGCGCCAGCAGCCAAGATCGGGGGAACACCGGGGAGCTGTTTTTT.

The chain employs TRBV28 and TRBJ1-1, with D possibly matching TRBD1 (6 bases). Trimming removed 6 bases from V and 2 bases from J, with 13 bases in between. The length of the CDR3 is 14 residues. Germline CDR1 reads MDHEN; CDR2 reads SYDVKM. The CDR3 DNA reads TGTGCCAGCAGCCTTGTACAGGGCAACACTGAAGCTTTCTTT. Translation gives CASSLVQGNTEAFF. The full variable domain, rest sourced from reference TRBV28 and TRBJ1-1, is DVKVTQSSRYLVKRTGEKVFLECVQDMDHENMFWYRQDPGLGLRLIYFSYDVKMKEKGDIPEGYSVSREKKERFSLILESASTNQTSMYLCASSLVQGNTEAFFGQGTRLTVV.

This clone occurred a few times. The chain is built from TRBV27 and TRBJ2-7; 11 bases are shared with TRBD2. The CDR3 is 16 residues long. V trimming: 5 bases; J trimming: 0 bases; junction bases outside the gene matches: 6. CDR1 is MNHEY and CDR2 is SMNVEV in the germline V gene (reference sequence). The CDR3 DNA reads TGTGCCAGCAGTAAATCCGGGACTAGCGGCTCCTACGAGCAGTACTTC. It codes for CASSKSGTSGSYEQYF.

The J gene is TRBJ1-3, the V gene TRBV29-1; no clear D. Per germline, CDR1 SQVTM and CDR2 ANQGSEA. V was pared by 6 bases and J by 0 bases, with 12 bases between. The CDR3 consists of 14 residues. CDR3 amino acids: CSVVLLSSGNTIYF. The CDR3 DNA reads TGCAGCGTGGTCCTACTGAGCTCTGGAAACACCATATATTTT.

The chain has TRBV2 and TRBJ1-1, with no clear D. This CDR3 is built from 14 residues. V was cut by 6 bases and J by 3 bases, with 14 bases left in between. CDR1 SNHLY and CDR2 FYNNEI come from the germline V gene. The chain's CDR3 is CASRKVLPDTEAFF. The DNA for the CDR3 is TGTGCCAGCAGAAAGGTCTTACCCGACACTGAAGCTTTCTTT.

The chain uses TRBV7-9 and TRBJ2-5; 12 nucleotides align to TRBD2. Germline V CDR1 and CDR2: SEHNR, FQNEAQ (reference sequence). The CDR3 consists of 15 residues. V lost 6 bases and J lost 11; bases outside the gene matches: 13. CDR3 amino acids: CASRDSSGRAGVQYF. The CDR3 DNA reads as TGTGCCAGCAGGGATTCTAGCGGGAGGGCCGGTGTTCAGTACTTC.

CDR3 sequence: CASIRWVIRSSYEQYF. CDR3 nucleotides: TGTGCCAGCATACGGTGGGTTATAAGGAGCTCCTACGAGCAGTACTTC. This chain connects TRBV5-6 to TRBJ2-7, with unresolved D. Trimming removed 6 bases from V and 0 bases from J, with 19 bases in between. This CDR3 has 16 amino acids. Germline CDR1 and CDR2: SGHDT and YYEEEE.

This clone was found once. The gene calls are TRBV6-6 and TRBJ1-3; tentatively, D is TRBD1 (5 bases). Trimming left V 2 bases short and J 6 bases short, with 14 bases between. This CDR3 has 15 residues. Germline loops: CDR1 MNHNY, CDR2 SVGAGI (reference sequence). The CDR3 DNA reads as TGTGCCAGCAGTTACAAGGCCCCGGGGGAAAACACCATATATTTT. The encoded protein is CASSYKAPGENTIYF.

This chain joins TRBV20-1 and TRBJ1-5; D is uncertain. Trimming pared 6 bases from V and 13 bases from J, leaving 16 bases between. This CDR3 region has 11 residues. CDR1 DFQATT and CDR2 SNEGSKA come from the germline V gene (reference sequence). The DNA of the CDR3 is TGCAGTGCAGCCGGGCCGCAGATACAGCATTTT. As protein: CSAAGPQIQHF.

The chain recombines TRBV29-1 with TRBJ2-6, with no clear D. Trimming left V 7 bases short and J 0 bases short, with 7 bases between. CDR3 length equals 13 residues. Germline V lookup: CDR1 SQVTM, CDR2 ANQGSEA. The CDR3 protein is CSGKISGANVLTF. Here the CDR3 DNA reads TGCAGCGGAAAAATCTCTGGGGCCAACGTCCTGACTTTC.

The V and J genes are TRBV7-9 and TRBJ2-5; tentative D call: TRBD1 (6 bases). Trimming cost V 5 bases and J 2 bases, with 15 bases left between them. Germline V gene lookup returns CDR1 SEHNR and CDR2 FQNEAQ (reference sequence). The CDR3 extends over 15 amino acids. The CDR3 protein is CASSLRPGQQETQYF. For the CDR3, the DNA is TGTGCCAGCAGCCTAAGACCGGGACAACAAGAGACCCAGTACTTC.

The sample holds a few counts of this clone. This sequence joins TRBV30 and TRBJ1-2, with D tentatively TRBD1 (5 bases). V was shortened by 0 bases and J by 0 bases, with 8 bases between the two germline ends. Germline V gene sequence: CDR1 GTSNPN, CDR2 SVGIG (reference sequence). This CDR3 spans 14 amino acids. This chain's CDR3 is CAWSVTAANYGYTF. In DNA form, the CDR3 reads TGTGCCTGGAGTGTGACAGCGGCTAACTATGGCTACACCTTC.

For this clone: At one end the junction does not follow the germline gene, possibly because of a read error. CDR3 protein: CASSLALLGSGVGLDF. The CDR3 region has the DNA TGTGCCAGCAGCTTAGCTCTTCTGGGTAGCGGGGTTGGGTTGGACTTC. This rearrangement joins TRBV7-2 to TRBJ2-4; 8 nucleotides agree with TRBD2. The CDR3 loop spans 16 amino acids. CDR1 is SGHTA, CDR2 FQGNSA, per germline. The entire variable domain, with the rest obtained from reference TRBV7-2 and TRBJ2-4, is as follows: GAGVSQSPSNKVTEKGKDVELRCDPISGHTALYWYRQSLGQGLEFLIYFQGNSAPDKSGLPSDRFSAERTGGSVSTLTIQRTQQEDSAVYLCASSLALLGSGVGLDFGAGTRLSVL.

The chain recombines TRBV25-1 with TRBJ1-1; D remains unclear. Trimming stripped 4 bases from V and 2 bases from J, with 8 bases between. Germline values: CDR1 MGHDK, CDR2 SYGVNS. The CDR3 runs to 13 residues. The CDR3 loop reads CASSAGGNTEAFF. CDR3 DNA: TGTGCCAGCAGTGCAGGCGGAAACACTGAAGCTTTCTTT.

The CDR3 DNA sequence: TGCGCCAGCAGCCTCGGACGGGTCCAAGAGACCCAGTACTTC. Its translation: CASSLGRVQETQYF. This chain uses TRBV5-1 with TRBJ2-5; D call uncertain. Trimming took 4 bases from V and 1 from J, leaving 11 bases between them. There are 14 residues in the CDR3. Germline CDR1 reads SGHRS; CDR2 reads YFSETQ.

The chain combines TRBV29-1 with TRBJ1-2, with D hard to call. V was pared by 4 bases and J by 4 bases, with 13 bases between. The CDR3 runs to 13 residues. The germline gives CDR1 SQVTM, CDR2 ANQGSEA. The CDR3 bases are TGCAGCGTTGGCCTCCCCACCTCCTATGGCTACACCTTC. The encoded protein is CSVGLPTSYGYTF.

This clone was observed a single time. Here the CDR3 reads CASSDSRRSSYNEQFF. Here the CDR3 DNA reads TGTGCCAGCAGTGACTCAAGGAGGAGCTCCTACAATGAGCAGTTCTTC. V and J are TRBV6-4 and TRBJ2-1, with D possibly TRBD2 on 5 matching bases. Germline V gene sequence: CDR1 MRHNA, CDR2 SNTAGT. V was trimmed by 0 bases and J by 0 bases, leaving 9 bases between them. The CDR3 contains 16 residues.

The chain has TRBV11-2 and TRBJ2-5; 8 nucleotides agree with TRBD2. This CDR3 has 18 amino acids. J lost 1 base, V lost 6 bases, and 16 bases had no gene match. Germline values: CDR1 SGHAT, CDR2 FQNNGV. The CDR3 region is CASRAWTSSDVRQETQYF. As DNA, the CDR3 is TGTGCCAGCAGGGCCTGGACTAGCAGTGATGTTCGCCAAGAGACCCAGTACTTC.

The rearrangement joins TRBV7-6 to TRBJ2-5; D unclear. Germline V CDR1 and CDR2: SGHVS, FNYEAQ. Trimming stripped 1 base from V and 1 base from J, with 7 bases between. The CDR3 length is 14 residues. The CDR3 loop reads CASSLEGTQETQYF. The CDR3 nucleotides are TGTGCCAGCAGCTTAGAGGGCACCCAAGAGACCCAGTACTTC.

This chain uses TRBV30 with TRBJ2-1; D is ambiguous. The CDR3 is 15 amino acids. V was pared by 0 bases and J by 7 bases, with 16 bases between. Germline CDR1 is GTSNPN and CDR2 is SVGIG (reference sequence). In nucleotides, the CDR3 is TGTGCCTGGAGTGTACTTGGGGAAGGATTGAATGAGCAGTTCTTC. Protein sequence: CAWSVLGEGLNEQFF.

In nucleotides, the CDR3 is TGTGCCAGCAGCTTAGCCGGTAGTGGCAATCAGCCCCAGCATTTT. Translation gives CASSLAGSGNQPQHF. The chain has TRBV11-2 and TRBJ1-5; D gene uncertain. CDR1 is SGHAT, CDR2 FQNNGV, per germline. The CDR3 has 15 amino acids. Trimming took 1 base from V and 2 from J, leaving 9 bases between them.